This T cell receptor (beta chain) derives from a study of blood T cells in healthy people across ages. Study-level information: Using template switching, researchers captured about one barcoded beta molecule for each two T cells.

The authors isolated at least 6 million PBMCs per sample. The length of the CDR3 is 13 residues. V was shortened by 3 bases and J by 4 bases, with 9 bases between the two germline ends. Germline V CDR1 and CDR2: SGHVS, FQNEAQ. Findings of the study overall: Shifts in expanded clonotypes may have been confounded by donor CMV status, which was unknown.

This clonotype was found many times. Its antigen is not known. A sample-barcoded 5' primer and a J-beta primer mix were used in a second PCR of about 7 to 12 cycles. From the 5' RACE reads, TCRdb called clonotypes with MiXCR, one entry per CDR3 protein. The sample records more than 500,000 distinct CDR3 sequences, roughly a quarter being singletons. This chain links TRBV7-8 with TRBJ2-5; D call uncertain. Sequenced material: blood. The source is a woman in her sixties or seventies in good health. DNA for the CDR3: TGTGCCAGCAGCTTCGACTGGTTAGAGACCCAGTACTTC. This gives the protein CASSFDWLETQYF.